One sample yielded the 5 T cell receptor beta chains listed below, sequenced in a study of cytomegalovirus exposure and HLA in healthy donors. PCR employed 60 Vbeta and 13 Jbeta primers. The table came from immunoSEQ multiplex PCR; TCRdb's copy has only in-frame clones and leaves some out. Of under 200,000 clones in the sample, roughly 70% were seen once. The material sequenced was PBMCs. These receptors all stem from a woman younger than 30 in good health and CMV-seropositive.

This chain uses TRBV25-1 with TRBJ2-3; no clear D. V lost 4 bases to trimming and J lost 15 bases, with 8 bases between them. The CDR3 has 9 residues. Per the germline V gene, CDR1 is MGHDK and CDR2 is SYGVNS. CDR3 DNA sequence: TGTGCCAGCAGTGCTAGAGTTTATTTT. The encoded protein is CASSARVYF.

The J gene is TRBJ1-6, the V gene TRBV6-1; TRBD1 aligns across 8 bases. CDR3 length: 14 residues. J lost 6 bases, V lost 5 bases, and 3 bases had no gene match. Germline CDR1 MNHNS, CDR2 SASEGT. Here the CDR3 DNA reads TGTGCCAGCAGTCCCGGACAGGGTAATTCACCCCTCCACTTT. Its translation is CASSPGQGNSPLHF.

The rearrangement links TRBV6-1 to TRBJ1-2; D may be TRBD1 (5 bases). Germline V lookup: CDR1 MNHNS, CDR2 SASEGT. With 5 bases removed from V and 5 bases from J, the gap between germline ends came to 9 bases. The CDR3 consists of 12 residues. CDR3 amino acids: CASSKDTYGYTF. In DNA, the CDR3 is TGTGCCAGCAGTAAGGACACGTATGGCTACACCTTC.

This sequence joins TRBV10-3 and TRBJ1-2, with D maybe TRBD1 (6 bases). Germline CDR1 and CDR2: ENHRY and SYGVKD. V was clipped by 6 bases and J by 4 bases, with 12 bases between them. This CDR3 contains 13 residues. DNA for the CDR3: TGTGCCATCAGATTACAGGGACCCTATGGCTACACCTTC. The encoded protein is CAIRLQGPYGYTF.

This chain joins TRBV7-8 and TRBJ1-2, with D possibly matching TRBD1 (5 bases). V was trimmed by 5 bases and J by 2 bases, leaving 15 bases between them. Germline V lookup: CDR1 SGHVS, CDR2 FQNEAQ. The length of the CDR3 is 15 residues. The CDR3 sequence: CASSASGGVNYGYTF. CDR3 nucleotides: TGTGCCAGCAGCGCCAGCGGGGGGGTCAACTATGGCTACACCTTC. The full variable domain, in which reference TRBV7-8 and TRBJ1-2 provide the parts outside the CDR3, is GAGVSQSPRYKVAKRGQDVALRCDPISGHVSLFWYQQALGQGPEFLTYFQNEAQLDKSGLPSDRFFAERPEGSVSTLKIQRTQQEDSAVYLCASSASGGVNYGYTFGSGTRLTVV.